Below are 9 T cell receptor beta chains sequenced from a single sample in a study of blood T cell repertoires in COVID-19. Profiled with immunoSEQ multiplex PCR; TCRdb holds only in-frame clones, not every one. The sample contains a few hundred thousand clones, more than 75% of which appear only once. The sequenced sample consisted of PBMCs or T cells enriched from blood (not recorded which). The receptors were sampled from a man aged 40-49 years in a cohort exposed to, infected with or recovered from COVID-19 (not recorded which).

In this sample, this clone turned up once. The rearrangement links TRBV24-1 to TRBJ1-1, with D possibly matching TRBD1 (5 bases). V lost 7 bases to trimming and J lost 1 base, with 9 bases between them. CDR1 and CDR2 from the germline V gene are KGHDR and SFDVKD. This CDR3 is 13 amino acids long. DNA for the CDR3: TGTGCCACCAGAAACAGGCAGAACACTGAAGCTTTCTTT. This translates into CATRNRQNTEAFF.

The chain couples TRBV5-5 to TRBJ1-5; 8 bases are shared with TRBD1. Germline loops: CDR1 SGHKS, CDR2 YYEKEE (reference sequence). The CDR3 is 14 residues long. The V segment lost 4 bases and the J segment 6 bases; nucleotides outside the gene matches: 6. CDR3 nucleotides: TGTGCCAGCAGCCTATCGACAGGGGCTCAGCCCCAGCATTTT. Protein sequence: CASSLSTGAQPQHF.

The chain couples TRBV7-2 to TRBJ2-2; TRBD2 matches 7 bases. The germline CDR1 and CDR2 sequences are SGHTA and FQGNSA. V lost 1 base, J lost 6 bases, and 2 bases stayed unmatched. The CDR3 covers 14 residues. DNA for the CDR3: TGTGCCAGCAGCTTAGGGACTAGTTCCGGGGAGCTGTTTTTT. It translates to CASSLGTSSGELFF.

The V gene is TRBV15, the J gene TRBJ2-1, with 7 bases aligning to TRBD2. V shed 0 bases, J shed 6 bases, and the junction held 14 bases outside the gene matches. CDR3 length: 18 residues. Germline V gives CDR1 LNHNV, CDR2 YYDKDF (reference sequence). The CDR3 bases are TGTGCCACCAGCAGAGATGCCCCCCTGACGCCGGGAGGCAATGAGCAGTTCTTC. It specifies CATSRDAPLTPGGNEQFF.

This clone came up once. This chain joins TRBV6-5 and TRBJ1-1, with TRBD1 matching 10 bases. The germline V gene encodes CDR1 MNHEY and CDR2 SVGAGI. The CDR3 spans 14 residues. V lost 6 bases to trimming and J lost 6 bases; unmatched junction nucleotides: 7. CDR3 bases: TGTGCCAGCAGAGTGGACAGGGGGAAGGCTGAAGCTTTCTTT. Its translation is CASRVDRGKAEAFF.

The CDR3 region is CASSVGRGLAGRETQYF. CDR3 in DNA: TGTGCCAGCAGCGTAGGACGGGGACTAGCGGGGCGGGAGACCCAGTACTTC. The chain has TRBV9 and TRBJ2-5; 13 nucleotides agree with TRBD2. The junction had 7 bases not matched to a gene; V was cut back by 0 bases and J by 5 bases. This CDR3 is built from 17 residues. Germline V gene sequence: CDR1 SGDLS, CDR2 YYNGEE.

The chain carries TRBV18 and TRBJ1-3; D remains unclear. Germline V gene data show CDR1 as KGHSH and CDR2 as LQKENI. The CDR3 loop spans 16 amino acids. Trimming removed 0 bases at V and 0 bases at J, with 9 bases between. Written as DNA, the CDR3 is TGTGCCAGCTCACCACCTCCTGTTAGCTCTGGAAACACCATATATTTT. Translated, it gives CASSPPPVSSGNTIYF.

This chain uses TRBV15 with TRBJ2-1, with 8 bases matching TRBD2. V lost 0 bases to trimming and J lost 6 bases; unmatched junction nucleotides: 13. Per the germline V gene, CDR1 is LNHNV and CDR2 is YYDKDF (reference sequence). The CDR3 is 18 residues long. CDR3 loop: CATSRDKGSGSIGNEQFF. In nucleotides, the CDR3 is TGTGCCACCAGCAGAGATAAAGGAAGCGGGAGTATTGGCAATGAGCAGTTCTTC.

The chain combines TRBV30 with TRBJ1-2, with D perhaps TRBD1 (6 bases). This CDR3 has 16 residues. Trimming took 1 base from V and 5 from J, leaving 20 bases between them. Germline V gene sequence: CDR1 GTSNPN, CDR2 SVGIG (reference sequence). In nucleotides, the CDR3 is TGTGCCTGGAGTGAGTTAACAGGGAAGGAGTTTTATGGCTACACCTTC. Encoded protein: CAWSELTGKEFYGYTF.